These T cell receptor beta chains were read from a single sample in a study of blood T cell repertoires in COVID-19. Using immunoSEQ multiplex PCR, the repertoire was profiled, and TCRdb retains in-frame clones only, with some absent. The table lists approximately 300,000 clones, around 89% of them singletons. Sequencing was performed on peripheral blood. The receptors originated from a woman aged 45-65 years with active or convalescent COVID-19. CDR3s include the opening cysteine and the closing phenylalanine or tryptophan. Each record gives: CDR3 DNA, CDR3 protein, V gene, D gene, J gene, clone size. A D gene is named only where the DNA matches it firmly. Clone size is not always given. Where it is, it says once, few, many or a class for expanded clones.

TGTGCCAGCTCAGGGGGGTTGAACACTGAAGCTTTCTTT,CASSGGLNTEAFF,TRBV18,-,TRBJ1-1,-
TGTGCCAGCAGGGGCGGCAATCAGCCCCAGCATTTT,CASRGGNQPQHF,TRBV6-6,-,TRBJ1-5,-
TGTGCCAGCAGCTTGGCCAGTTCCGAGCAGTACTTC,CASSLASSEQYF,TRBV5-4,-,TRBJ2-7,once
TGTGCCAGCAGCTTGGCCGGTGACAGAGTAATCGGGTTC,CASSLAGDRVIGF,TRBV5-4,-,TRBJ1-2,-
TGTGCCAGCAGCCGACAGGGAATGGGAGAAAAACTGTTTTTT,CASSRQGMGEKLFF,TRBV6-5,TRBD1,TRBJ1-4,-
TGTGCCAGCAGCCTCCTAGGACAGGGTGGATCACCCCTCCACTTT,CASSLLGQGGSPLHF,TRBV7-2,TRBD1,TRBJ1-6,-
TGTGCCTGGAGTGTCTTACAGGAGAACACTGAAGCTTTCTTT,CAWSVLQENTEAFF,TRBV30,-,TRBJ1-1,-
TGTGCCAGCAGTCAGGAGGGACTAGCGGGGAATGAGCAGTTCTTC,CASSQEGLAGNEQFF,TRBV2,TRBD2,TRBJ2-1,-
TGTGCCAGCAGTTCACTCATGAACACTGAAGCTTTCTTT,CASSSLMNTEAFF,TRBV6-1,-,TRBJ1-1,few
TGTGCCAGCAGCTTAGGACAGGGCTATCAGCCCCAGCATTTT,CASSLGQGYQPQHF,TRBV7-2,TRBD1,TRBJ1-5,-
TGTGCCACCAGTGACGTCAGGGGGGAAAAGTACAATGAGCAGTTCTTC,CATSDVRGEKYNEQFF,TRBV24-1,-,TRBJ2-1,-
TGCGCCAGCAAGTTGGGCAGGAACACTGAAGCTTTCTTT,CASKLGRNTEAFF,TRBV4-1,-,TRBJ1-1,-
TGTGCCAGCAGCGCCTTCGACAGGAAGAATTTCTACGAGCAGTACTTC,CASSAFDRKNFYEQYF,TRBV7-9,-,TRBJ2-7,-
TGTGCCAGCAGTGGCCCCGGGACAGGGAACACCGGGGAGCTGTTTTTT,CASSGPGTGNTGELFF,TRBV2,TRBD1,TRBJ2-2,-
TGTGCCAGCAGCTTAACAGCGGGGGGGCCATATGAGCAGTTCTTC,CASSLTAGGPYEQFF,TRBV7-3,TRBD2,TRBJ2-1,-
TGTGCCAGCGTCGTAGAGGCCTATAATTCACCCCTCCACTTT,CASVVEAYNSPLHF,TRBV2,-,TRBJ1-6,-
TGTGCCAGCAGCCGCGGGCGGGAGCCTGGAAACACCATATATTTT,CASSRGREPGNTIYF,TRBV7-9,-,TRBJ1-3,few
TGTGCCAGCAGCCAAATTTCCAGTGAAGCTTTCTTT,CASSQISSEAFF,TRBV3-1/TRBV3-2,-,TRBJ1-1,-
TGTGCCAGCAGCCTGTTGGGCCTGTCGAACACTGAAGCTTTCTTT,CASSLLGLSNTEAFF,TRBV7-8,-,TRBJ1-1,-
TGTGCCAGCAGCTTATCCCGAGCGGGAGGAGGGTACAATGAGCAGTTCTTC,CASSLSRAGGGYNEQFF,TRBV7-2,TRBD2,TRBJ2-1,once
TGTGCCAGCAGCTCCTCCCGGACAGCAAACACTGAAGCTTTCTTT,CASSSSRTANTEAFF,TRBV11-1,-,TRBJ1-1,-
TGTGCCAGCACCGTTCAGGGGACGTTCTATGGCTACACCTTC,CASTVQGTFYGYTF,TRBV7-9,-,TRBJ1-2,-
TGTGCCAGCAGTTACTCCGAGGGTGGAGGCTACACCTTC,CASSYSEGGGYTF,TRBV6-6,-,TRBJ1-2,-
TGTGCCAGCAGTTACCCCGGACAGGCGTATCAGCCCCAGCATTTT,CASSYPGQAYQPQHF,TRBV6-2/TRBV6-3,TRBD1,TRBJ1-5,-
TGTGCCAGCAGGCTACGAGGACAGGGGAACAATCAGCCCCAGCATTTT,CASRLRGQGNNQPQHF,TRBV6-6,TRBD1,TRBJ1-5,once
TGTGCCAGCAGCTTAGGGCAGGGTAAAAAGAAAGGATCTGAAGCTTTCTTT,CASSLGQGKKKGSEAFF,TRBV7-3,-,TRBJ1-1,-
TGCGCCAGCAGCTTGGTGGCAGGGGGGAGAGAAAAACTGTTTTTT,CASSLVAGGREKLFF,TRBV5-1,TRBD1,TRBJ1-4,-
TGTGCCTGGACAAGGGACAGCTTAGAACCTACAGATACGCAGTATTTT,CAWTRDSLEPTDTQYF,TRBV30,TRBD1,TRBJ2-3,-
TGTGCCAGCAGTTTGGGAGGGGTAGCTTTCTTT,CASSLGGVAFF,TRBV12-3/TRBV12-4,-,TRBJ1-1,-
TGTGCCAGCAGCTTAGCACCGGGACAGGGGGAAAGCTATGGCTACACCTTC,CASSLAPGQGESYGYTF,TRBV7-2,TRBD1,TRBJ1-2,-
TGTGCCATCAGTGAGTCAGGGCGGGAGGCCAAAAACATTCAGTACTTC,CAISESGREAKNIQYF,TRBV10-3,TRBD2,TRBJ2-4,-
TGTGCCAGCAGGGAGCCCGGCGCCCCGAACACTGAAGCTTTCTTT,CASREPGAPNTEAFF,TRBV6-5,-,TRBJ1-1,once
TGTGCCAGTAGTATCGGGGGAAGCTCCTACGAGCAGTACTTC,CASSIGGSSYEQYF,TRBV19,-,TRBJ2-7,few
TGTGCCAGCAGCTCAAACCTCGGACTAGCGGCCGCAGATACGCAGTATTTT,CASSSNLGLAAADTQYF,TRBV5-4,TRBD2,TRBJ2-3,-
TGTGCCAGTAAACAGGGATTCAGTAATGAAAAACTGTTTTTT,CASKQGFSNEKLFF,TRBV19,-,TRBJ1-4,few
TGTGCCAGCAGAGGGGCGAACACTGAAGCTTTCTTT,CASRGANTEAFF,TRBV28,-,TRBJ1-1,-
TGTGCCAGCAGTTTAGGCCAGGGGCGCACCTACGAGCAGTACTTC,CASSLGQGRTYEQYF,TRBV27,-,TRBJ2-7,-
TGTGCCACGACTAGCGGAATCTCCTACGAGCAGTACTTC,CATTSGISYEQYF,TRBV25-1,TRBD2,TRBJ2-7,-
TGTGCCAGCAGCCTGGGACTAGCGGGAGCCTACGAGCAGTACTTC,CASSLGLAGAYEQYF,TRBV7-3,TRBD2,TRBJ2-7,-
TGTGCCAGCAGCCGTAGAAACACCATATATTTT,CASSRRNTIYF,TRBV28,-,TRBJ1-3,few
TGTGCCAGCAGACCTCCCGGGGGTGGCTACACCTTC,CASRPPGGGYTF,TRBV28,-,TRBJ1-2,-
TGTGCCAGCAGACCGCGGGAGGCCCAAGAGACCCAGTACTTC,CASRPREAQETQYF,TRBV2,TRBD2,TRBJ2-5,-
TGCGCCAGCAGCCAAGAAATACAGGCCTACGAGCAGTACTTC,CASSQEIQAYEQYF,TRBV4-3,-,TRBJ2-7,once
TGTGCCTGGAATAGAAATTCACCCCTCCACTTT,CAWNRNSPLHF,TRBV30,-,TRBJ1-6,-
TGTGCCAGTAGTCGGCGCGGGAACTCCTACAATGAGCAGTTCTTC,CASSRRGNSYNEQFF,TRBV19,-,TRBJ2-1,few
TGTGCCAGCAGCGCGACCCCGACAGCCTACTCTGGGGCCAACGTCCTGACTTTC,CASSATPTAYSGANVLTF,TRBV9,-,TRBJ2-6,-
TGTGCCAGTAGTACTCAGGGAGGCGTCTCAGATACGCAGTATTTT,CASSTQGGVSDTQYF,TRBV19,-,TRBJ2-3,-
TGTGCCAGCAGCCCCTCATCTAGCGGGGGCTACGAGCAGTACTTC,CASSPSSSGGYEQYF,TRBV11-2,TRBD2,TRBJ2-7,once
TGTGCCAGCAGAACAGGGGTAGAGACTGAAGCTTTCTTT,CASRTGVETEAFF,TRBV2,TRBD1,TRBJ1-1,few
TGTGCCAGCAGCCAAGTCAGCGGACTAATCACCGGGGAGCTGTTTTTT,CASSQVSGLITGELFF,TRBV14,-,TRBJ2-2,few